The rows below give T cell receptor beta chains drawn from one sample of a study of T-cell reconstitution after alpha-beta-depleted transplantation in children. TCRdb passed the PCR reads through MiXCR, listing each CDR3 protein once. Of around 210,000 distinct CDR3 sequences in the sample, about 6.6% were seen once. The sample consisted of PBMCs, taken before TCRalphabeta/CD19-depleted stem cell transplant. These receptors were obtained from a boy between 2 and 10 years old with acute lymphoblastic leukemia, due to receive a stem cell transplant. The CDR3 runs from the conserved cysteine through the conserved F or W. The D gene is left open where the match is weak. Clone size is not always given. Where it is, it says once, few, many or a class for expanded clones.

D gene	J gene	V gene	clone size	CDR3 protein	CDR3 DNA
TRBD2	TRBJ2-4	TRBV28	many	CASSFPGTSGMNIQYF	TGTGCCAGCAGTTTTCCCGGGACTAGCGGGATGAACATTCAGTACTTC
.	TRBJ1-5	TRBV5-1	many	CASSRDLRGSNQPQHF	TGCGCCAGCAGCCGCGATTTAAGGGGGTCCAATCAGCCCCAGCATTTT
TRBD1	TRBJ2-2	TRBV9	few	CASSSTGTGSNTGELFF	TGTGCCAGCAGCTCTACCGGGACAGGATCGAACACCGGGGAGCTGTTTTTT
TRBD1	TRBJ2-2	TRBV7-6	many	CASSPDRQGWTGELFF	TGTGCCAGCAGCCCCGACCGACAGGGATGGACCGGGGAGCTGTTTTTT
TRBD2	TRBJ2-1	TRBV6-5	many	CASSSTSGGHNEQFF	TGTGCCAGCAGTTCGACTAGCGGGGGCCACAATGAGCAGTTCTTC
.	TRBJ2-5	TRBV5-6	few	CASSFAYQETQYF	TGTGCCAGCAGCTTCGCCTACCAAGAGACCCAGTACTTC
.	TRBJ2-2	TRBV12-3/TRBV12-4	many	CASSRTVLLTGELFF	TGTGCCAGCAGCCGGACAGTTCTTCTTACCGGGGAGCTGTTTTTT
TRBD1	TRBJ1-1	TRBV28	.	CASTSGDRAGTEAFF	TGTGCCAGCACCTCCGGGGACAGGGCGGGCACTGAAGCTTTCTTT
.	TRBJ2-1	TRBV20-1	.	CSSGTAGYNEQFF	TGCAGTAGCGGGACAGCTGGTTACAATGAGCAGTTCTTC
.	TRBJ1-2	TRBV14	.	CASSQGIYEQGGYTF	TGTGCCAGCAGCCAAGGAATTTACGAGCAGGGCGGCTACACCTTC
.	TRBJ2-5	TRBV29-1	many	CSVGSGEETQYF	TGCAGCGTAGGTAGCGGAGAAGAGACCCAGTACTTC
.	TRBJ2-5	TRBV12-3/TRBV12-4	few	CASSLERAGAGYQETQYF	TGTGCCAGCAGTTTAGAGCGAGCAGGGGCGGGGTACCAAGAGACCCAGTACTTC
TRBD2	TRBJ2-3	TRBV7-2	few	CASSLGGGSEDTQYF	TGTGCCAGCAGCTTAGGGGGCGGGAGTGAGGATACGCAGTATTTT
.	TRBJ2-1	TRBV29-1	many	CSVDQNEQFF	TGCAGCGTTGACCAGAATGAGCAGTTCTTC
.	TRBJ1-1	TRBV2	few	CASSTTDSRAFF	TGTGCCAGCAGTACCACTGACAGTCGAGCTTTCTTT
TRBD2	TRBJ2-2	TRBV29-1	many	CSVVVASGAYTGELFF	TGCAGCGTTGTGGTAGCCAGCGGGGCCTACACCGGGGAGCTGTTTTTT
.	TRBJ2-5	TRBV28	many	CASTPWVEETQYF	TGTGCCAGCACCCCGTGGGTAGAAGAGACCCAGTACTTC
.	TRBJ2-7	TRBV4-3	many	CASSQDPLKDEQYF	TGCGCCAGCAGCCAAGATCCTCTAAAGGACGAGCAGTACTTC
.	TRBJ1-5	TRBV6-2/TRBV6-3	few	CASSYRAGVIKPQHF	TGTGCCAGCAGTTACCGGGCGGGGGTCATTAAGCCCCAGCATTTT
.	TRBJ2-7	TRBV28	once	CASSSQPSYEQYF	TGTGCCAGCAGTTCGCAACCCTCCTACGAGCAGTACTTC
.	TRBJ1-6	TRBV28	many	CASSNRVSPLHF	TGTGCCAGCAGCAACAGGGTTTCACCCCTCCACTTT
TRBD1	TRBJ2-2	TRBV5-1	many	CASYPGQAIPGELFF	TGCGCCAGCTACCCGGGACAGGCGATTCCCGGGGAGCTGTTTTTT
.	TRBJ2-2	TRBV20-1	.	CSARAPGLDYTGELFF	TGCAGTGCTAGAGCCCCCGGGCTAGATTATACCGGGGAGCTGTTTTTT
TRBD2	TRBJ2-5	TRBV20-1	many	CSASSASGGEETQYF	TGCAGTGCTAGTAGCGCTAGCGGGGGGGAAGAGACCCAGTACTTC
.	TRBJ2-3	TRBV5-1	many	CASSLESPPDTQYF	TGCGCCAGCAGCTTGGAATCCCCGCCAGATACGCAGTATTTT
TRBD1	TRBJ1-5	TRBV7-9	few	CASSSDRGRTQPQHF	TGTGCCAGCAGTTCTGACAGGGGGAGGACGCAGCCCCAGCATTTT
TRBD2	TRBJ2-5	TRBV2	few	CASKTSGYQETQYF	TGTGCCAGCAAGACTAGCGGATACCAAGAGACCCAGTACTTC
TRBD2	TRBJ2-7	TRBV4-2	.	CASSQAGGSYEQYF	TGTGCCAGCAGCCAAGCGGGGGGTTCCTACGAGCAGTACTTC
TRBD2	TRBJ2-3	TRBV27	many	CASSLAAGGTDTQYF	TGTGCCAGCAGTTTAGCCGCGGGGGGCACAGATACGCAGTATTTT
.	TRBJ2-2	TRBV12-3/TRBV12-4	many	CASSLMQVLPTGELFF	TGTGCCAGCAGTTTAATGCAGGTCTTGCCCACCGGGGAGCTGTTTTTT
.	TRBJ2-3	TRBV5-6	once	CAMSFGARSGTDTQYF	TGTGCCATGAGCTTCGGGGCGAGGTCGGGGACAGATACGCAGTATTTT
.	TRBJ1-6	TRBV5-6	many	CASSLGRTPLHF	TGTGCCAGCAGCTTGGGGCGTACACCCCTCCACTTT
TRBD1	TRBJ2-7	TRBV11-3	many	CASSRTGGDEQYF	TGTGCCAGCAGCCGGACAGGGGGCGACGAGCAGTACTTC
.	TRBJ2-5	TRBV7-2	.	CASSLDYASFETQYF	TGTGCCAGCAGCTTAGACTACGCGAGTTTCGAGACCCAGTACTTC
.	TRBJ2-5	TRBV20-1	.	CSARDFQETQYF	TGCAGTGCTCGGGACTTCCAAGAGACCCAGTACTTC
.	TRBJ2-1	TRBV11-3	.	CASRPGFPAPHNEQFF	TGTGCCAGCAGGCCCGGTTTTCCAGCGCCCCACAATGAGCAGTTCTTC
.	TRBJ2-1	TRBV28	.	CASSQGRSYNEQFF	TGTGCCAGCAGTCAGGGACGGTCCTACAATGAGCAGTTCTTC
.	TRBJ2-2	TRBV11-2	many	CASSLDGAAGTGELFF	TGTGCCAGCAGCTTGGATGGAGCGGCGGGGACCGGGGAGCTGTTTTTT
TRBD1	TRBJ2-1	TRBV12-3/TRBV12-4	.	CASGGQGTGPYNEQFF	TGTGCCAGCGGGGGGCAAGGGACAGGACCTTACAATGAGCAGTTCTTC
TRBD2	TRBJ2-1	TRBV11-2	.	CASSHLNRGSSYNEQFF	TGTGCCAGCAGCCATCTTAATCGCGGGAGTTCCTACAATGAGCAGTTCTTC
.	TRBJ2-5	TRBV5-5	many	CASSLIVAISRGVF	TGTGCCAGCAGCTTGATCGTTGCGATTTCCAGGGGTGTCTTC
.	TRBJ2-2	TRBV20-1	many	CSARDTRSANTGELFF	TGCAGTGCTAGAGATACACGGTCCGCGAACACCGGGGAGCTGTTTTTT
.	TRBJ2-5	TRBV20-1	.	CSASRDPGETQYF	TGCAGTGCTAGTCGGGACCCGGGGGAGACCCAGTACTTC
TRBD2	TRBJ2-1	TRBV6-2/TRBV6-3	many	CASSSYSGTHNEQFF	TGTGCCAGCAGCTCATATAGCGGGACTCACAATGAGCAGTTCTTC
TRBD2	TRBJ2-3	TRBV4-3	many	CASSQTSGGPDTQYF	TGCGCCAGCAGCCAAACTAGCGGGGGGCCAGATACGCAGTATTTT
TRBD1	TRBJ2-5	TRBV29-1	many	CSVDDRGYQETQYF	TGCAGCGTTGATGACAGGGGGTACCAAGAGACCCAGTACTTC
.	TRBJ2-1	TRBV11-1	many	CASSSGGASPYNEQFF	TGTGCCAGCAGCTCCGGGGGAGCGAGCCCCTACAATGAGCAGTTCTTC
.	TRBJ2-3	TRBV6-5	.	CASSFAGSYTDTQYF	TGTGCCAGCAGTTTTGCGGGGTCCTACACAGATACGCAGTATTTT